The rows below give T cell receptor beta chains drawn from one sample of a study of blood T cell repertoires in COVID-19. Produced via immunoSEQ multiplex PCR; TCRdb's table is partial and in-frame only. This table holds roughly 230,000 clones, 70% to 90% found once. The specimen sequenced was PBMCs or T cells enriched from blood (not recorded which). Every receptor here comes from a woman aged 45-60 years who had been exposed to COVID-19. Both conserved end residues are part of each CDR3. Fields, in order: CDR3 length, clone size, J gene, V gene, D gene, CDR3 protein. A D gene is named only where the DNA matches it firmly. Where a row states a size, it is once, few, many or the class of an expanded clone; other rows omit it.

14 | . | TRBJ1-1 | TRBV15 | . | CATSRVGTHTEAFF
16 | few | TRBJ1-4 | TRBV2 | TRBD1 | CASSPDRASRGEKLFF
12 | few | TRBJ1-1 | TRBV10-3 | TRBD1 | CAISQGGTEAFF
16 | . | TRBJ2-1 | TRBV12-5 | . | CASGLAGGLEDNEQFF
16 | few | TRBJ1-1 | TRBV4-2 | TRBD1 | CASSQELRQGATEAFF
15 | . | TRBJ1-2 | TRBV11-3 | TRBD1 | CASSSPRTGNYGYTF
15 | many | TRBJ2-1 | TRBV7-3 | TRBD2 | CASSLKRGGSNEQFF
14 | . | TRBJ2-1 | TRBV9 | . | CASSEEGFRDEQFF
14 | . | TRBJ1-4 | TRBV5-4 | . | CASSEDRDNEKLFF
16 | few | TRBJ2-3 | TRBV19 | . | CASSMVVTPGTDTQYF
16 | once | TRBJ1-3 | TRBV5-1 | TRBD1 | CASSPNRDRGGNTIYF
15 | . | TRBJ1-2 | TRBV14 | TRBD1 | CASSQFGTGGLGYTF
16 | . | TRBJ2-2 | TRBV29-1 | TRBD1 | CSVQLRDRGGTGELFF
16 | few | TRBJ2-1 | TRBV7-2 | TRBD1 | CASSLRGQGAYNEQFF
15 | . | TRBJ1-2 | TRBV19 | TRBD1 | CASRSGQGVWDGYTF
13 | many | TRBJ1-1 | TRBV3-1/TRBV3-2 | . | CASSQVQGIEAFF
13 | . | TRBJ2-7 | TRBV5-1 | TRBD1 | CASSLAGTAEQYF
15 | few | TRBJ1-1 | TRBV4-3 | TRBD1 | CASSTNTGVGAEAFF
12 | . | TRBJ2-7 | TRBV29-1 | . | CSLGPRDYEQYF
15 | . | TRBJ1-5 | TRBV6-2/TRBV6-3 | TRBD1 | CASSYGTGGSQPQHF
15 | . | TRBJ2-3 | TRBV7-9 | TRBD1 | CASSLRTGAADTQYF
15 | . | TRBJ1-1 | TRBV6-4 | . | CASSEESRGNTEAFF
15 | . | TRBJ2-7 | TRBV9 | TRBD1 | CASSVEGQGDYEQYF
16 | few | TRBJ1-4 | TRBV18 | . | CASSPRTGGTNEKLFF
12 | . | TRBJ1-1 | TRBV7-9 | . | CASSLGGLEAFF
13 | . | TRBJ1-1 | TRBV9 | . | CASSVGHDTEAFF
17 | . | TRBJ2-2 | TRBV27 | . | CASSLSIQGLSTGELFF
15 | . | TRBJ2-7 | TRBV7-2 | TRBD2 | CASSFLAGGHSEQYF
17 | . | TRBJ2-5 | TRBV11-2 | TRBD2 | CASSFPLADLKQETQYF
14 | few | TRBJ2-3 | TRBV11-2 | . | CASSPSTRSDTQYF
16 | . | TRBJ1-1 | TRBV5-4 | . | CASSLERRWGGAEAFF
13 | once | TRBJ2-5 | TRBV18 | . | CASSPGGQETQYF
13 | once | TRBJ2-1 | TRBV19 | . | CASSIRPANEQFF
16 | . | TRBJ2-5 | TRBV29-1 | . | CSVSEFEGERRETQYF
13 | . | TRBJ2-1 | TRBV6-6 | TRBD2 | CASRAAGDNEQFF
14 | . | TRBJ2-5 | TRBV2 | TRBD1 | CASRGQGAWETQYF
14 | . | TRBJ2-2 | TRBV5-1 | TRBD1 | CASKGGLNTGELFF
16 | few | TRBJ2-3 | TRBV15 | . | CATSRDLSGGMDTQYF
15 | . | TRBJ2-1 | TRBV5-1 | . | CASSSSGASHNEQFF
15 | . | TRBJ2-7 | TRBV5-5 | . | CASSLTPRTPGEQYF
14 | once | TRBJ1-1 | TRBV18 | . | CASSPSGQLGEAFF
18 | . | TRBJ1-1 | TRBV28 | . | CASRPSRRGGGFGAEAFF
12 | . | TRBJ1-4 | TRBV10-2 | . | CASSIDWEKLFF
15 | . | TRBJ2-1 | TRBV20-1 | TRBD2 | CSASKTSGGYNEQFF
16 | . | TRBJ1-3 | TRBV7-2 | . | CASSLYSGGSGNTIYF
13 | few | TRBJ1-1 | TRBV7-2 | TRBD1 | CASSKGTGAEAFF
14 | . | TRBJ1-1 | TRBV5-1 | TRBD1 | CASSEQGRNTEAFF
14 | . | TRBJ1-1 | TRBV5-1 | . | CASSLVAGNTEAFF
15 | . | TRBJ1-2 | TRBV27 | TRBD1 | CASSPGQGIDYGYTF
14 | . | TRBJ2-5 | TRBV19 | . | CASSEIRGLGTQYF
17 | . | TRBJ1-5 | TRBV7-8 | . | CASSLEPGTIGNQPQHF